This T cell receptor beta chain was identified during a study of PD-1 blockade in mismatch repair-deficient tumors. Overall study: All were previously treated, progressing patients with some twelve mismatch repair-deficient cancer types.

The assay was immunoSEQ multiplex PCR, and TCRdb's table has in-frame clones only and misses some. Among 100,000 or so clones listed, 70% to 85% were seen once. There are 14 residues in the CDR3. Germline V gene data show CDR1 as SQVTM and CDR2 as ANQGSEA. V lost 0 bases, J lost 9 bases, and 15 bases lay in between. All patients were mismatch repair deficient, assessed by either PCR or immunohistochemistry. The receptor's source is an adult with mismatch repair-deficient cancer. J is TRBJ2-1 and V is TRBV29-1, with D maybe TRBD2 (6 bases). The sample here was peripheral blood, taken 30 to 36 weeks after starting pembrolizumab. Here the CDR3 DNA reads TGCAGCGTTGAAGATAAAGGACTATATCGTGAGCAGTTCTTC. Translation gives CSVEDKGLYREQFF.